The 2 T cell receptor beta chains in this list originate from one sample, sequenced in a study of blood T cell repertoires in COVID-19. This table comes from immunoSEQ multiplex PCR, and its TCRdb copy is limited to in-frame clones, with some not included. The sample has about 160,000 clones, more than 75% seen once. The sequenced material came from PBMCs or T cells enriched from blood (not recorded which). These receptors were taken from a woman aged 50 to 60 who had recovered from COVID-19.

This clone has only one observation. V gene TRBV11-2 combines with J gene TRBJ2-7; tentatively, D is TRBD1 (6 bases). The V gene lost 4 bases and the J gene lost 2 bases, with 9 bases spanning the gap. The CDR3 has 13 residues. Germline values: CDR1 SGHAT, CDR2 FQNNGV. The CDR3 loop is CASSYTGPYEQYF. The CDR3 DNA reads TGTGCCAGCAGCTACACAGGGCCCTACGAGCAGTACTTC.

The genes are TRBV10-3 and TRBJ1-1; D might be TRBD1 (5 bases). Trimming cost V 6 bases and J 2 bases, with 7 bases left between them. In germline, CDR1 is ENHRY, CDR2 SYGVKD. CDR3 length: 12 amino acids. The CDR3 region is CAIRRGNTEAFF. CDR3 bases: TGTGCCATCAGAAGGGGAAACACTGAAGCTTTCTTT.